The sequence of this T cell receptor beta chain was determined in a study of blood T cell repertoires in COVID-19. Study details: Collection of acute and convalescent COVID-19 samples took place in the United States, Italy and Spain. In each case, the material was cDNA or gDNA derived from T cells, B-cell-depleted T cells, or PBMCs.

In the authors' workflow: Estimation of nucleated cell counts was performed using reference gene primer amplification. Sequencing was performed with immunoSEQ multiplex PCR; in TCRdb, only in-frame clones are kept and a portion is missing. V and J calls and clone size are copied from that table; D and trimming were computed from the DNA. The repertoire holds around 94,000 clones, with more than 75% as singletons. Germline V CDR1 and CDR2: SGHDT, YYEEEE. V lost 2 bases, J lost 4 bases, and 19 bases lay in between. CDR3 size: 16 residues. The receptor comes from a human donor in a cohort sampled during active COVID-19. The chain joins TRBV5-6 to TRBJ2-7, with D perhaps matching TRBD1 (5 bases). Sequenced: peripheral blood. The DNA for the CDR3 is TGTGCCAGCAGCTTCCAGGGTCACGGGTCTATTTACGAGCAGTACTTC. Amino acid sequence: CASSFQGHGSIYEQYF.